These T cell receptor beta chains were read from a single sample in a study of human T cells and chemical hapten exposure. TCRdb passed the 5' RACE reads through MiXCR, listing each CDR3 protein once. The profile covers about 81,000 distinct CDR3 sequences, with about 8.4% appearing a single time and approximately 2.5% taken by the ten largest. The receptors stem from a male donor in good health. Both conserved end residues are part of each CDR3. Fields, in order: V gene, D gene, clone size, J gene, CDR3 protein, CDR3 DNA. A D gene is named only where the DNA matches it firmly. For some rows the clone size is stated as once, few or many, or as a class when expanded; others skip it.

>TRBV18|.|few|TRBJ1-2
CASSQGSPGANYGYTF
TGTGCCAGCTCCCAGGGTTCTCCGGGGGCGAACTATGGCTACACCTTC
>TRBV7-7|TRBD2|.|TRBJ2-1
CASSAGVDNEQFF
TGTGCCAGCAGCGCGGGGGTCGACAATGAGCAGTTCTTC
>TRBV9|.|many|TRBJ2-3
CASSVGGTDTQYF
TGTGCCAGCAGCGTGGGTGGCACAGATACGCAGTATTTT
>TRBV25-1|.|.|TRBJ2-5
CASSELETQYF
TGTGCCAGCAGTGAATTAGAGACCCAGTACTTC
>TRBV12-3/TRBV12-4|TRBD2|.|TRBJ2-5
CASSPGLAGRFRETQYF
TGTGCCAGCAGTCCGGGACTAGCGGGTCGGTTCCGAGAGACCCAGTACTTC
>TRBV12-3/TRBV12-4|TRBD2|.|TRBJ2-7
CASSLLAGTYEQYF
TGTGCCAGCAGTCTCTTAGCGGGGACCTACGAGCAGTACTTC
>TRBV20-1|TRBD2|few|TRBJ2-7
CSARQAGLDGSEQYF
TGCAGTGCTAGGCAGGCCGGACTAGATGGGTCCGAGCAGTACTTC
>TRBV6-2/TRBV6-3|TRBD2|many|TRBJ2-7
CASRWTSGGYEQYF
TGTGCCAGCAGGTGGACTAGCGGGGGCTACGAGCAGTACTTC
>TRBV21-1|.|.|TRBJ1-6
CASSKEHRGRSNSPLHF
TGTGCCAGCAGCAAAGAACACAGGGGGCGAAGTAATTCACCCCTCCACTTT
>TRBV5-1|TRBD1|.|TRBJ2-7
CASSSSPGQGDYEQYF
TGCGCCAGCAGCTCGTCACCGGGACAGGGGGACTACGAGCAGTACTTC
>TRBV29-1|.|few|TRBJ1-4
CSVGPSTGEKLFF
TGCAGCGTCGGACCGTCGACAGGTGAAAAACTGTTTTTT
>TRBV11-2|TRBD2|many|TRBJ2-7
CASSLGASGVYEQYF
TGTGCCAGCAGCTTAGGGGCTAGCGGGGTATACGAGCAGTACTTC
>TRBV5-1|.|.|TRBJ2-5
CASSLAQGQETQYF
TGCGCCAGCAGCTTGGCCCAAGGCCAAGAGACCCAGTACTTC
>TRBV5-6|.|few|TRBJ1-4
CASSLDRGLLRANEKLFF
TGTGCCAGCAGCTTGGACCGGGGCCTCCTACGGGCTAATGAAAAACTGTTTTTT
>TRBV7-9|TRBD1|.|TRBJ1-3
CASSPGQRAGNTIYF
TGTGCCAGCAGCCCGGGACAGAGGGCTGGAAACACCATATATTTT
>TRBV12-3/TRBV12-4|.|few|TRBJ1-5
CASSSGQALYSPQHF
TGTGCCAGCAGTTCGGGGCAGGCCCTTTATTCGCCCCAGCATTTT
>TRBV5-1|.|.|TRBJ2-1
CASRGTASYNEQFF
TGCGCCAGCAGGGGGACTGCCTCCTACAATGAGCAGTTCTTC
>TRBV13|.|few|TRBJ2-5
CASSFSAGGETQYF
TGTGCCAGCAGCTTCTCTGCCGGGGGTGAGACCCAGTACTTC
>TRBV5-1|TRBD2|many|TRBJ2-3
CASSFGLAVQDTQYF
TGCGCCAGCAGCTTCGGACTAGCGGTACAAGATACGCAGTATTTT
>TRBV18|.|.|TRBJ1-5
CASSRGTSNQPQHF
TGTGCCAGCTCAAGAGGTACTAGCAATCAGCCCCAGCATTTT
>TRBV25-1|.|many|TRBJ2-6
CASRFGANVLTF
TGTGCCAGCCGCTTTGGGGCCAACGTCCTGACTTTC
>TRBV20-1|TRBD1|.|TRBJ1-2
CSARAGRTGSGYTF
TGCAGTGCTAGAGCCGGGAGGACAGGGAGCGGCTACACCTTC
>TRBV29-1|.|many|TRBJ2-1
CSETSSYNEQFF
TGCAGCGAAACTAGCTCCTACAATGAGCAGTTCTTC
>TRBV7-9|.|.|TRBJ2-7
CASSARLTYEQYF
TGTGCCAGCAGCGCCCGGCTGACCTACGAGCAGTACTTC
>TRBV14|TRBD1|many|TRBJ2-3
CASSHGVGQGDDTQYF
TGTGCCAGCAGCCACGGGGTTGGACAGGGAGATGATACGCAGTATTTT
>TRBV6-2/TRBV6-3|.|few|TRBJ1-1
CASRPTGRTEAFF
TGTGCCAGCAGACCAACGGGGAGGACTGAAGCTTTCTTT
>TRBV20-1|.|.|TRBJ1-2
CSASPANYGYTF
TGCAGTGCTAGTCCGGCTAACTATGGCTACACCTTC
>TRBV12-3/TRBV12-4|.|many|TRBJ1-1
CASSLPSGGTEAFF
TGTGCCAGCAGTTTACCTAGTGGGGGCACTGAAGCTTTCTTT
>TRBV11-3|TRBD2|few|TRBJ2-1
CASSPGTSGSYNEQFF
TGTGCCAGCAGCCCTGGGACTAGCGGGAGCTACAATGAGCAGTTCTTC
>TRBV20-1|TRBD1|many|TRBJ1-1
CSASRDSGGGGQITEAFF
TGCAGTGCTAGCCGGGACAGTGGGGGGGGCGGGCAGATCACTGAAGCTTTCTTT
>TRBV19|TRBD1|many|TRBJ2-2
CASVTGGGYTGELFF
TGTGCCAGTGTTACAGGGGGCGGGTACACCGGGGAGCTGTTTTTT
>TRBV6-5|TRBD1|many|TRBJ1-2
CASSYGQGWGYTF
TGTGCCAGCAGTTACGGACAGGGCTGGGGCTACACCTTC
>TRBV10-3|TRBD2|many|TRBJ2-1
CAISGRTSGGDNEQFF
TGTGCCATCAGTGGGAGAACTAGCGGGGGGGACAATGAGCAGTTCTTC
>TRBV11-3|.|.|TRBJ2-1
CASSLDSGDIGQFF
TGTGCCAGCAGCTTAGACTCCGGGGACATAGGCCAGTTCTTC
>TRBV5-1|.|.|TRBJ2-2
CASSLTKNTGELFF
TGCGCCAGCAGCTTGACGAAGAACACCGGGGAGCTGTTTTTT
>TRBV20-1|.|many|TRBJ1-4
CSAGGNNEKLFF
TGCAGTGCTGGGGGGAACAACGAAAAACTGTTTTTT
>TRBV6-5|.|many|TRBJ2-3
CASSSPGNTDTQYF
TGTGCCAGCAGTTCCCCGGGGAACACAGATACGCAGTATTTT
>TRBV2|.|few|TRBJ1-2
CASSDLQGAGGYTF
TGTGCCAGCAGTGATCTACAGGGAGCTGGTGGCTACACCTTC
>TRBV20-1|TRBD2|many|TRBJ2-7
CSARDAVGLADEQYF
TGCAGTGCTAGAGACGCAGTCGGACTAGCGGACGAGCAGTACTTC
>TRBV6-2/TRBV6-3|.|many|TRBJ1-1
CASSYAGREITEAFF
TGTGCCAGCAGTTACGCGGGACGGGAGATCACTGAAGCTTTCTTT
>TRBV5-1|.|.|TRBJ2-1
CASSWNLLGGRRGQFF
TGCGCCAGCAGCTGGAACCTCCTGGGTGGGCGACGAGGGCAGTTCTTC
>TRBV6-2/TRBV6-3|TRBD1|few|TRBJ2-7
CASTGTGPTYEQYF
TGTGCCAGCACCGGGACAGGGCCCACCTACGAGCAGTACTTC
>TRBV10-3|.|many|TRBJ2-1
CAISGGLILNNEQFF
TGTGCCATCAGTGGAGGACTTATACTGAACAATGAGCAGTTCTTC
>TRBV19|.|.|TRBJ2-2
CATQGPVITGELFF
TGTGCCACCCAGGGACCGGTAATAACCGGGGAGCTGTTTTTT
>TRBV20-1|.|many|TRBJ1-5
CSARVGRGNQPQHF
TGCAGTGCTAGGGTAGGGCGAGGGAATCAGCCCCAGCATTTT
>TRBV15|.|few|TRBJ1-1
CATSRDTGMNTEAFF
TGTGCCACCAGCAGAGATACGGGGATGAACACTGAAGCTTTCTTT
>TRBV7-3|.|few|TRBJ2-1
CASSLEPGGYEQFF
TGTGCCAGCAGCTTAGAGCCGGGGGGCTATGAGCAGTTCTTC
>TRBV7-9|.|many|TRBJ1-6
CASSVGQSSPLHF
TGTGCCAGCAGCGTCGGACAGAGCTCACCCCTCCACTTT
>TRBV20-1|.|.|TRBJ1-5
CSAREGPGTFEHF
TGCAGTGCTAGAGAGGGTCCCGGGACATTCGAGCATTTT
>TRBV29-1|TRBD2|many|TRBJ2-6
CSVETGGSGANVLTF
TGCAGCGTTGAAACGGGGGGATCTGGGGCCAACGTCCTGACTTTC
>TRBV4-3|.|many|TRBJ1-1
CASSQEEDTEAFF
TGCGCCAGCAGCCAAGAGGAAGACACTGAAGCTTTCTTT
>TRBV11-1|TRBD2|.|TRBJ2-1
CASSHPVGLAGINEQFF
TGTGCCAGCAGCCACCCCGTAGGACTAGCGGGGATAAATGAGCAGTTCTTC
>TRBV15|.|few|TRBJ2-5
CATSRGTGLQETQYF
TGTGCCACCAGCAGAGGAACGGGACTCCAAGAGACCCAGTACTTC
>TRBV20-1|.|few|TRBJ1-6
CSAREEGGGSNSPLHF
TGCAGTGCTAGAGAAGAGGGGGGAGGGAGCAATTCACCCCTCCACTTT
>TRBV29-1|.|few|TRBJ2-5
CSINHVEETQYF
TGCAGCATTAACCACGTAGAGGAGACCCAGTACTTC